Given below is one TCR beta chain in context. This clonotype was seen more than once but under ten times. Its antigen is unknown. Nothing much larger sits one base from this clone, and base qualities are not available. CDR1 and CDR2 are read off the germline V gene as MNHNS and SASEGT. A distance of 10 bases separates the germline ends of V and J, which lose 5 bases and 1 base respectively. The cysteine opens and the phenylalanine closes a CDR3 of 14 amino acids. Just the 42-base CDR3 DNA is kept, in frame starting at base 1. The data originate from a study of regulatory T cells in long-lasting Graves disease (dated by TCRdb to about 2021). For the study in its entirety: Persistent Graves' disease meant more than 5 years of antithyroid drug treatment with TSH receptor autoantibodies that stayed positive. Peripheral blood TCR sequencing and RNA sequencing compared persistent Graves' disease patients with newly diagnosed Graves' disease patients. The study was registered as a clinical trial and conducted in China. A total of around 35 samples underwent TCR sequencing: about 13 from persistent and roughly 20 from newly diagnosed Graves' disease patients. Persistent Graves' disease patients in the clinical cohort had taken antithyroid drugs for about 9.7 years on average. Overall study outcomes, separate from this receptor: Only peripheral blood was studied, because thyroid tissue, the primary lesion, was inaccessible. Preferential use of TRBV28, TRBJ1-2 and TRBJ2-5 was observed in persistent disease, whereas TRBV20-1 and TRBJ2-1 were favored in newly diagnosed disease. As a limitation, the authors acknowledged that the small sample size may reduce accuracy. Sequencing and analysis were restricted to the TCR beta chain. Lower TCR Shannon entropy and fewer highly expanded clones were observed in persistent Graves' disease patients than in newly diagnosed patients, which suggested clonal expansion. A larger number of public clonotypes was shared among persistent patients (approximately 2,600) than among newly diagnosed patients (around 970).

The time point label, read with the paper, signifies: persistent/refractory GD, antithyroid drugs over 5 years with positive TRAb. For both TCR sequencing and RNA sequencing, RNA was extracted from PBMCs in TRIzol. The diagnosis of Graves' disease followed American Thyroid Association guidelines. Recruitment of patients was carried out at an endocrinology department in Xi'an, China. Each patient gave roughly 10 milliliters of peripheral blood, collected in an EDTA anticoagulant tube. PBMCs were isolated by Ficoll Paque Plus density gradient separation without further T cell sorting. An Agilent 2100 Bioanalyzer and agarose gel were used to assess RNA quality, and a NanoDrop 2000 was used to measure RNA concentration. The library came from multiplex PCR. TCRdb names Illumina HiSeq 4000 as the instrument used. TCR beta libraries were built with iRepertoire HTBI primers and Arm-PCR amplification of CDR3 regions. Gel purification was performed on PCR products prior to sequencing. In the source study's methods: Gene usage analysis of CDR3 amino acid clonotypes relied on the approximately 62 TRBV and 12 to 15 TRBJ segments identified across samples. Filtered high-quality paired reads were merged into contigs using COPE and FqMerger. BLAST was used to align contigs to IMGT TRBV, TRBD and TRBJ reference genes, with CDR3 defined following IMGT. Any clonotype with a frequency above 0.1% was counted as a highly expanded clone. Repertoire diversity was measured by Shannon entropy, and V-J evenness by the Gini coefficient. A clonotype found in more than one individual was treated as public. TCRdb trimmed public reads at Q25 via fastp, called clones via MiXCR and kept in-frame beta chains. One record per CDR3 amino acid sequence lists the most common genes and DNA. The V and J calls and clone size come from TCRdb's table, not from the authors' own analysis. The sample includes around 400,000 distinct CDR3 sequences, with 23% observed a single time. The ten biggest clones cover roughly 30% of the sample.

The sequence was collected from a female donor with Graves disease. The chain couples TRBV6-1 to TRBJ2-3; no confident D gene assignment can be made. The sequenced sample was peripheral blood mononuclear cells (PBMCs), obtained when the disease was refractory, from a patient treated with antithyroid drugs. The sequenced DNA: TGTGCCAGCAGTCGTGGTGGACGCACAGATACGCAGTATTTT. Translated, it gives CASSRGGRTDTQYF.